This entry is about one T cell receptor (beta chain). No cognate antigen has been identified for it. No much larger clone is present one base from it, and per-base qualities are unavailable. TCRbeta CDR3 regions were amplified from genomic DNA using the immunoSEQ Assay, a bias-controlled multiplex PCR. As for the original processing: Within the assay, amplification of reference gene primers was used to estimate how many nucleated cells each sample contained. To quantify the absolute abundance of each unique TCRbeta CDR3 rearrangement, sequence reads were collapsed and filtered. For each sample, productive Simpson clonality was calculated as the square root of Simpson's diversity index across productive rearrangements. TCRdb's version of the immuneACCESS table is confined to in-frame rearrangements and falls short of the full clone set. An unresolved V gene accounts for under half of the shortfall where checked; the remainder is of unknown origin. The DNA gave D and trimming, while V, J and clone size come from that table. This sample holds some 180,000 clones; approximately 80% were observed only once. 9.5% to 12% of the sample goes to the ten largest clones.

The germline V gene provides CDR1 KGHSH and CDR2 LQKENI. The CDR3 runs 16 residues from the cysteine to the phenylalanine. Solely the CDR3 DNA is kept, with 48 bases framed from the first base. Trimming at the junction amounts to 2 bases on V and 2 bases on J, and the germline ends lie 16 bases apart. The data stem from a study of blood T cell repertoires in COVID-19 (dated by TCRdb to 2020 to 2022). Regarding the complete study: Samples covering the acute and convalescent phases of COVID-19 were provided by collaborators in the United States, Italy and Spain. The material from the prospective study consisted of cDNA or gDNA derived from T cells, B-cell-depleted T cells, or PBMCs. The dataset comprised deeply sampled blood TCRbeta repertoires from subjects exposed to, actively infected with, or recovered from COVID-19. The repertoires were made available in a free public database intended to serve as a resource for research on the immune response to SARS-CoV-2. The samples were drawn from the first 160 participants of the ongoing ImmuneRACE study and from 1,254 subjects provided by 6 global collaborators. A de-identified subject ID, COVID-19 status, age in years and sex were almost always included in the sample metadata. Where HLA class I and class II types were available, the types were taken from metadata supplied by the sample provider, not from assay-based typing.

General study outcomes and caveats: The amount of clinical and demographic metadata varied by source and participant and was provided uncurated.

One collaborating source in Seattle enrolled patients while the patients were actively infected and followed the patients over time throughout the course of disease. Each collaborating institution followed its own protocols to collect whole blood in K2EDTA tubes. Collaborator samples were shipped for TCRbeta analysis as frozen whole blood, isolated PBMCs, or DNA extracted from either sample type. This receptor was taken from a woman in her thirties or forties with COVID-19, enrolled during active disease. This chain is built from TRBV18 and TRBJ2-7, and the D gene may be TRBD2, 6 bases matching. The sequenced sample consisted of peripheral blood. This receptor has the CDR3 CASSPGVSGGTYEQYF. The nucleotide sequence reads TGTGCCAGCTCACCAGGGGTTAGCGGTGGGACCTACGAGCAGTACTTC.